One sample yielded the 32 T cell receptor beta chains listed below, sequenced in a study of somatic mutations in cytotoxic T cells in rheumatoid arthritis. Profiling relied on immunoSEQ multiplex PCR, and the TCRdb table lists in-frame clones only, not all of them. The table lists about 20,000 clones, approximately 86% of them singletons, with approximately 17% in the top ten. Source material: CD8+ T cells sorted from blood. The origin of the receptors is a woman aged 50 to 65 in good health.

The chain joins TRBV12-5 to TRBJ2-1, with 8 bases fitting TRBD2. Germline V lookup: CDR1 LGHNT, CDR2 FRNRAP. The CDR3 runs to 17 residues. Germline trimming cut 0 bases from V and 11 bases from J; bases unmatched to any gene: 15. CDR3 in amino acids: CASGLVRFGGAPPKQFF. CDR3 in DNA: TGTGCTAGTGGTTTGGTACGCTTCGGGGGGGCCCCCCCTAAGCAGTTCTTC.

The chain uses TRBV7-9 and TRBJ1-1; D is undetermined. Germline lookup yields CDR1 SEHNR and CDR2 FQNEAQ (reference sequence). The germline V and J ends were trimmed by 1 base and 4 bases, with 10 bases remaining between them. CDR3 length equals 14 residues. The chain's CDR3 is CASSLDAKGTEAFF. In DNA, the CDR3 is TGTGCCAGCAGCTTAGATGCAAAGGGCACTGAAGCTTTCTTT.

The chain recombines TRBV4-3 with TRBJ1-3; a possible D gene is TRBD1 (5 bases). Germline CDR1 reads LGHNA; CDR2 reads YSLEER. This CDR3 contains 16 residues. V was cut by 0 bases and J by 0 bases, with 9 bases left in between. CDR3 amino acids: CASSQDEGLSGNTIYF. CDR3 nucleotides: TGCGCCAGCAGCCAAGATGAGGGGCTCTCTGGAAACACCATATATTTT.

This clone was seen a few times. V gene TRBV6-5 combines with J gene TRBJ2-7; TRBD1 is a possible D gene (5 bases). V was cut by 0 bases and J by 5 bases, with 14 bases left in between. This CDR3 contains 15 residues. Germline loops: CDR1 MNHEY, CDR2 SVGAGI. The CDR3 sequence: CASSYSVQGLDEQYF. CDR3 nucleotides: TGTGCCAGCAGTTACTCGGTCCAGGGTCTTGACGAGCAGTACTTC.

The rearrangement links TRBV13 to TRBJ1-2, with 8 bases lining up with TRBD1. CDR1 and CDR2 from the germline V gene are PRHDT and FYEKMQ (reference sequence). Unmatched junction bases numbered 6, after V lost 5 bases and J lost 4 bases. This CDR3 is built from 14 residues. The CDR3 nucleotides are TGTGCCAGCAGCGTTCAGGGGGCAGGCTATGGCTACACCTTC. This translates into CASSVQGAGYGYTF. Variable domain in full (rest from reference TRBV13 and TRBJ1-2): AAGVIQSPRHLIKEKRETATLKCYPIPRHDTVYWYQQGPGQDPQFLISFYEKMQSDKGSIPDRFSAQQFSDYHSELNMSSLELGDSALYFCASSVQGAGYGYTFGSGTRLTVV.

The V gene is TRBV28, the J gene TRBJ2-2; D may be TRBD1 (6 bases). The CDR3 length is 14 residues. CDR1 is MDHEN, CDR2 SYDVKM, per germline. Between the trimmed V and J ends, which lost 4 bases and 4 bases, there was a span of 10 bases. Here the CDR3 DNA reads TGTGCCAGCAGTTACAGGGTGGGCACCGGGGAGCTGTTTTTT. Translation: CASSYRVGTGELFF.

This chain uses TRBV4-1 with TRBJ2-1; D tentatively reads TRBD1 or TRBD2 (5 bases each). The CDR3 totals 14 residues. In germline, CDR1 is MGHRA, CDR2 YSYEKL. V was shortened by 0 bases and J by 7 bases, with 10 bases between the two germline ends. The CDR3 DNA sequence: TGCGCCAGCAGCCAAGAGGGGACGGCAAATGAGCAGTTCTTC. This codes for CASSQEGTANEQFF.

The chain uses TRBV27 and TRBJ1-1; no clear D gene. Trimming stripped 2 bases from V and 5 bases from J, with 15 bases between. The CDR3 is 15 amino acids. The germline V gene has CDR1 MNHEY and CDR2 SMNVEV (reference sequence). In DNA form, the CDR3 reads TGTGCCAGCAGTTTAACGACTTCGGCGGGAACTGAAGCTTTCTTT. Protein sequence: CASSLTTSAGTEAFF.

A few counts support this clone. The chain couples TRBV10-1 to TRBJ2-2, with D tentatively TRBD1 (6 bases). The CDR3 totals 14 residues. The V gene's germline CDR1 is WNHNN and CDR2 SYGVQD (reference sequence). The ends were cut back, 7 bases at V and 6 bases at J, with 15 bases in the middle. The CDR3 DNA is TGCGCCAGCATCACCGGGACAAGTCCCGGGGAGCTGTTTTTT. Its translation: CASITGTSPGELFF.

V gene TRBV29-1 combines with J gene TRBJ2-2, with TRBD1 identical over 7 bases. CDR3 length: 15 residues. After removal of 0 bases from V and 5 bases from J, the junction contained 6 bases not matched to a gene. Germline V gene sequence: CDR1 SQVTM, CDR2 ANQGSEA. The CDR3, as DNA: TGCAGCGTTGAAGATCCGAACAGGGGTACCGGGGAGCTGTTTTTT. Encoded protein: CSVEDPNRGTGELFF.

This clone is deemed medium-sized. This chain uses TRBV6-1 with TRBJ1-1; D is unclear. The CDR3 consists of 14 residues. V lost 1 base to trimming and J lost 2 bases, with 8 bases between them. CDR1 and CDR2 from the germline V gene are MNHNS and SASEGT. CDR3 amino acids: CASSEGGENTEAFF. The CDR3, as DNA: TGTGCCAGCAGTGAAGGCGGGGAAAACACTGAAGCTTTCTTT.

The chain is built from TRBV7-9 and TRBJ1-4; D remains ambiguous. The CDR3 length is 19 residues. CDR1 is SEHNR, CDR2 FQNEAQ, per germline (reference sequence). Between the trimmed V and J ends, which lost 2 bases and 2 bases, there was a span of 21 bases. CDR3: CASSLLVTTRPGTNEKLFF. The CDR3 region has the DNA TGTGCCAGCAGCTTATTGGTAACAACCAGGCCTGGGACTAATGAAAAACTGTTTTTT.

The V call is TRBV28, the J call TRBJ2-6; maybe TRBD2 (6 bases). This CDR3 contains 16 residues. The V end lost 5 bases, the J end lost 3 bases, and 14 bases lay between the germline ends. Germline V gives CDR1 MDHEN, CDR2 SYDVKM. This CDR3 is CASSGGTLGGANVLTF. The CDR3 DNA sequence: TGTGCCAGCAGTGGAGGGACTCTCGGTGGGGCCAACGTCCTGACTTTC. Filled out from reference TRBV28 and TRBJ2-6, the complete variable domain reads DVKVTQSSRYLVKRTGEKVFLECVQDMDHENMFWYRQDPGLGLRLIYFSYDVKMKEKGDIPEGYSVSREKKERFSLILESASTNQTSMYLCASSGGTLGGANVLTFGAGSRLTVL.

The rearrangement uses TRBV6-4 and TRBJ2-3; TRBD2 matches 10 bases. This CDR3 has 16 amino acids. CDR1 and CDR2 from the germline V gene are MRHNA and SNTAGT. V was clipped by 2 bases and J by 4 bases; unmatched bases: 6. Here the CDR3 DNA reads TGTGCCAGCAGTGACACCGGGACTAGCGAAGCAGATACGCAGTATTTT. Translating gives CASSDTGTSEADTQYF.

V and J are TRBV9 and TRBJ2-7; D call uncertain. V lost 0 bases and J 6 bases, leaving 10 bases between the germline ends. The length of the CDR3 is 13 residues. The germline gives CDR1 SGDLS, CDR2 YYNGEE. The CDR3 DNA sequence: TGTGCCAGCAGCGTAGTTTCCGGGTTCGAGCAGTACTTC. Its protein is CASSVVSGFEQYF.

The chain has TRBV4-1 and TRBJ2-1, with 9 bases identical to TRBD2. V shed 5 bases, J shed 8 bases, and the junction held 4 bases outside the gene matches. The CDR3 is made up of 13 amino acids. Germline CDR1 MGHRA, CDR2 YSYEKL. The DNA of the CDR3 is TGCGCCAGCAGCGGAGCGGGGGGTGATGAGCAGTTCTTC. It encodes CASSGAGGDEQFF.

The sample holds one count of this clone. V is TRBV14 and J is TRBJ2-5; no reliable D call. This CDR3 region has 11 residues. The germline V gene encodes CDR1 SGHDN and CDR2 FVKESK. V was pared by 6 bases and J by 4 bases, with 6 bases between. This CDR3 is CASSLRETQYF. For the CDR3, the DNA is TGTGCCAGCAGTCTCCGAGAGACCCAGTACTTC.

The chain uses TRBV4-2 and TRBJ2-2; weak D call: TRBD2 (7 bases). Germline-derived CDR1 and CDR2 are LGHNA and YNFKEQ. V lost 4 bases and J 7 bases, leaving 16 bases between the germline ends. This CDR3 has 15 residues. The DNA for the CDR3 is TGTGCCAGCAGCCCCTCGGGGGGCCCATTCGGGGAGCTGTTTTTT. Amino acids: CASSPSGGPFGELFF.

This clone was observed once. The chain recombines TRBV18 with TRBJ2-6; D is ambiguous. V was trimmed by 3 bases and J by 0 bases, leaving 3 bases between them. The CDR3 totals 14 residues. The germline V gene has CDR1 KGHSH and CDR2 LQKENI. CDR3 nucleotide sequence: TGTGCCAGCTCACCCCCCTCTGGGGCCAACGTCCTGACTTTC. As protein: CASSPPSGANVLTF.

This chain connects TRBV4-3 to TRBJ2-2, with D perhaps TRBD1 or TRBD2 (5 bases each). Germline CDR1 reads LGHNA; CDR2 reads YSLEER. This CDR3 is 15 amino acids long. Trimming left V 4 bases short and J 5 bases short, with 14 bases between. The CDR3 spells CASSPGRWGTGELFF. The CDR3 coding sequence is TGCGCCAGCAGCCCGGGACGGTGGGGAACCGGGGAGCTGTTTTTT.

This clone appeared a few times. The chain employs TRBV4-1 and TRBJ1-5; D is ambiguous. This CDR3 region has 13 residues. Trimming removed 0 bases from V and 7 bases from J, with 7 bases in between. Germline CDR1 reads MGHRA; CDR2 reads YSYEKL. As DNA, the CDR3 is TGCGCCAGCAGCCAAGATAACGGGCAGCCCCAGCATTTT. It yields the protein CASSQDNGQPQHF.

The V and J genes are TRBV27 and TRBJ1-4; weak D call: TRBD1 (6 bases). The CDR3 has 13 amino acids. Between the trimmed V and J ends, which lost 3 bases and 7 bases, there was a span of 9 bases. Germline V gene lookup returns CDR1 MNHEY and CDR2 SMNVEV (reference sequence). The CDR3 DNA is TGTGCCAGCAGTTTTCGGGGGGCTGAAAAACTGTTTTTT. Protein sequence: CASSFRGAEKLFF.

This clone has a handful of counts. The V gene is TRBV7-8, the J gene TRBJ2-7, with 7 bases identical to TRBD1. J lost 1 base, V lost 4 bases, and 10 bases had no gene match. This CDR3 has 16 amino acids. Looked up from germline, CDR1 is SGHVS and CDR2 is FQNEAQ. The chain's CDR3 is CASSSARGLGSYEQYV. The CDR3 nucleotides read TGTGCCAGCAGCTCCGCTAGGGGGCTGGGGTCCTACGAGCAGTACGTC.

This clone was detected only once. The chain links TRBV5-6 to TRBJ2-7; possible D gene TRBD2, 5 bases. V lost 5 bases and J 7 bases, leaving 19 bases between the germline ends. This CDR3 is 14 amino acids long. CDR1 is SGHDT, CDR2 YYEEEE, per germline. CDR3 protein: CASSSSTRPGEQYV. The CDR3 DNA reads as TGTGCCAGCAGTTCTAGCACTAGACCGGGGGAGCAGTACGTC.

V and J are TRBV5-8 and TRBJ1-2; tentatively, D is TRBD1 (5 bases). The V end was cut by 2 bases, the J end by 4 bases, with 30 bases between. CDR1 is SGHTS and CDR2 is YDEGEE in the germline V gene. The CDR3 has 20 amino acids. The CDR3 DNA reads TGTGCCAGCAGCTTAAGGGTGATGGGGGATCCCCGAGAGAAGACCTATGGCTACACCTTC. It yields the protein CASSLRVMGDPREKTYGYTF.

The chain links TRBV4-2 to TRBJ1-3; unclear D gene. V was trimmed by 1 base and J by 7 bases, leaving 2 bases between them. The CDR3 loop spans 11 amino acids. Germline CDR1 reads LGHNA; CDR2 reads YNFKEQ. The CDR3 nucleotides read TGTGCCAGCAGCCAAGGGAACACCATATATTTT. Amino acids: CASSQGNTIYF.

The chain carries TRBV4-1 and TRBJ2-7, with 9 bases matching TRBD1. This CDR3 is built from 15 residues. The germline V gene encodes CDR1 MGHRA and CDR2 YSYEKL. Trimming cost V 3 bases and J 0 bases; bases outside gene matches: 3. The chain's CDR3 is CASSQTGGFSYEQYF. Written as DNA, the CDR3 is TGCGCCAGCAGCCAGACAGGGGGGTTCTCCTACGAGCAGTACTTC.

In its sample, this clone was seen a few times. CDR3 region: CASRTQGATEAFF. CDR3 sequence (DNA): TGTGCCAGCAGAACACAGGGGGCCACTGAAGCTTTCTTT. The V and J genes are TRBV27 and TRBJ1-1; 9 bases line up with TRBD1. With V trimmed by 6 bases and J by 4 bases, 3 bases remained unmatched. The CDR3 sequence is 13 residues long. Germline V gene sequence: CDR1 MNHEY, CDR2 SMNVEV (reference sequence).

This clone was found a few times. The J gene is TRBJ2-3, the V gene TRBV6-4; TRBD2 matches 9 bases. V shed 3 bases and J 4 bases; nucleotides not matched to a gene: 2. CDR1 MRHNA and CDR2 SNTAGT come from the germline V gene. The CDR3 loop spans 14 amino acids. The CDR3 protein is CASSEAGGSDTQYF. CDR3 coding DNA: TGTGCCAGCAGTGAGGCGGGGGGGTCAGATACGCAGTATTTT.

Note on this clone: Distinct nucleotide sequences in the sample also encode this CDR3. The CDR3 loop is CASSSGQGADTQYF. CDR3 sequence (DNA): TGCGCCAGCAGCTCCGGACAGGGTGCAGATACGCAGTATTTT. This chain connects TRBV5-1 to TRBJ2-3; 8 positions match TRBD1. Germline V gives CDR1 SGHRS, CDR2 YFSETQ. The CDR3 has 14 residues. V lost 3 bases, J lost 4 bases, and 4 bases stayed unmatched. Full variable domain (missing parts from reference TRBV5-1 and TRBJ2-3): KAGVTQTPRYLIKTRGQQVTLSCSPISGHRSVSWYQQTPGQGLQFLFEYFSETQRNKGNFPGRFSGRQFSNSRSEMNVSTLELGDSALYLCASSSGQGADTQYFGPGTRLTVL.

The rearrangement links TRBV7-7 to TRBJ2-2; 10 bases match TRBD1. The CDR3 has 15 amino acids. CDR1 is SSHAT and CDR2 is FNYEAQ in the germline V gene (reference sequence). J lost 4 bases, V lost 5 bases, and 4 bases had no gene match. The CDR3 DNA reads as TGTGCCAGCAGCCCCGGGACAGGGGTCACCGGGGAGCTGTTTTTT. Its protein product is CASSPGTGVTGELFF.

The chain links TRBV9 to TRBJ1-5; D uncertain. The V gene's germline CDR1 is SGDLS and CDR2 YYNGEE. The CDR3 runs to 13 residues. The V end lost 0 bases, the J end lost 7 bases, and 8 bases lay between the germline ends. In DNA form, the CDR3 reads TGTGCCAGCAGCGTAGCGCTCGGGCAGCCCCAGCATTTT. Its protein is CASSVALGQPQHF.